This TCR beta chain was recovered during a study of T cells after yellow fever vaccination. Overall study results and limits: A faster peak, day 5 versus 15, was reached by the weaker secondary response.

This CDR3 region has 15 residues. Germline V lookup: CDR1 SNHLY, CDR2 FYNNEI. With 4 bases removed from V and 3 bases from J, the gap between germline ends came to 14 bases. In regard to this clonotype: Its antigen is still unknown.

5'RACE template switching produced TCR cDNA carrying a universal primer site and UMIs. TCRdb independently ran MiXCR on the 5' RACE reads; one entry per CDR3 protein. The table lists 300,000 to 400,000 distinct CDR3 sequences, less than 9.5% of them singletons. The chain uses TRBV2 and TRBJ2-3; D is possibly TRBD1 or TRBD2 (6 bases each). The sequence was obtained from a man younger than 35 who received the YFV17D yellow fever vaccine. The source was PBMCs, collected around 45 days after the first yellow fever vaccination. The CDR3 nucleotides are TGTGCCAGCAGTGGGGGGGCAATACGGACAGATACGCAGTATTTT. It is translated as CASSGGAIRTDTQYF.